The next 32 T cell receptor beta chains were all read from a single sample in a study of CXCR3-negative and CXCR3-positive naive CD8 T cells (dated by TCRdb to 2018 to 2020). What the authors observed across the whole study: TRB CDR3s from CXCR3-positive naive cells showed higher hydrophobicity (lower Kidera factor 4), lower energy, and higher strength and volume indices than CXCR3-negative naive cells.

Their antigens are not known. For sequencing, a NextSeq 550 was employed. The Human TCR Profiling Kit (MiLaboratory) was used to prepare UMI-labeled 5' RACE TRB cDNA libraries. The reads went through TCRdb reprocessing, and each CDR3 protein sequence gets one entry with no DNA. The sample table gives approximately 89,000 distinct CDR3 sequences. 0.53% of the sample is in the top ten clones. Sequencing was carried out using naive CXCR3+ CD8+ T cells from blood. The cell subset or site label corresponds to: CD45RO-CCR7+CD27+CD95- naive CD8+ T cells expressing CXCR3 (TNR3+). The source of these receptors is a human donor in good health. Some clones in this sample may be carry-over from other donors' samples.

The chain combines TRBV12-3 or TRBV12-4 with TRBJ2-1; the TCRdb call, TRBD2, lacks DNA for checking. The CDR3 totals 14 residues. Here the CDR3 reads CASTISGSYNEQFF.

This chain links TRBV2 with TRBJ2-7; the TCRdb call, TRBD1, lacks DNA for checking. The CDR3 runs to 14 residues. Germline assignment: CDR1 SNHLY and CDR2 FYNNEI. The CDR3: CASGEDRGSYEQYF.

The V call is TRBV7-9, the J call TRBJ2-7; no DNA is available, so the TRBD2 call from TCRdb remains unchecked. Germline loops: CDR1 SEHNR, CDR2 FQNEAQ (reference sequence). The CDR3 is 13 amino acids. CDR3 sequence: CASSFGGTYEQYF. Drawing the rest from reference TRBV7-9 and TRBJ2-7, the complete variable domain is DTGVSQNPRHKITKRGQNVTFRCDPISEHNRLYWYRQTLGQGPEFLTYFQNEAQLEKSRLLSDRFSAERPKGSFSTLEIQRTEQGDSAMYLCASSFGGTYEQYFGPGTRLTVT.

The chain has TRBV3-1 and TRBJ2-1; the D call of TRBD2 rests on TCRdb alone, since no DNA is present to check it. Per the germline V gene, CDR1 is LGHDT and CDR2 is YNNKEL (reference sequence). This CDR3 is built from 16 residues. The chain's CDR3 is CASSLRTSGVGNEQFF.

The rearrangement links TRBV27 to TRBJ1-1; the D call of TRBD1 rests on TCRdb alone, since no DNA is present to check it. The germline V gene encodes CDR1 MNHEY and CDR2 SMNVEV (reference sequence). This CDR3 spans 14 amino acids. The CDR3 protein is CASSSGTPNTEAFF.

The chain employs TRBV3-1 and TRBJ2-5; TCRdb calls TRBD2, which cannot be checked without DNA. In germline, CDR1 is LGHDT, CDR2 YNNKEL (reference sequence). The CDR3 loop spans 16 amino acids. CDR3 amino acids: CASTHLLAGSQETQYF.

This chain joins TRBV20-1 and TRBJ2-7; TCRdb's D call of TRBD1 is untestable without DNA. Germline loops: CDR1 DFQATT, CDR2 SNEGSKA (reference sequence). This CDR3 spans 15 amino acids. The CDR3 loop reads CSARNRTGPSYEQYF.

This chain links TRBV3-1 with TRBJ2-5; TCRdb designates TRBD2, a call that cannot be tested without DNA. The CDR3 is made up of 16 amino acids. Germline assignment: CDR1 LGHDT and CDR2 YNNKEL (reference sequence). CDR3 sequence reads: CASSHKLAGVKETQYF.

V gene TRBV5-1 combines with J gene TRBJ2-2; as DNA is missing, the TRBD1 call by TCRdb cannot be tested. CDR1 is SGHRS and CDR2 is YFSETQ in the germline V gene. This CDR3 spans 18 amino acids. CDR3 protein: CASSSLPGQGADTGELFF.

The rearrangement joins TRBV28 to TRBJ2-2; TCRdb's D call, TRBD1, is unchecked because there is no DNA. The CDR3 has 18 residues. CDR1 is MDHEN and CDR2 is SYDVKM in the germline V gene. CDR3 region: CASSPRTRVGARTGELFF.

V usage is TRBV7-9 and J usage is TRBJ2-7; TCRdb's D gene call, TRBD1, goes unchecked for lack of DNA. The V gene's germline CDR1 is SEHNR and CDR2 FQNEAQ (reference sequence). The CDR3 contains 17 residues. CDR3 sequence: CASSLVGAGVPAYEQYF.

V and J are TRBV6-2 or TRBV6-3 and TRBJ2-7; TCRdb's D call, TRBD1, is unchecked because there is no DNA. The CDR3 totals 13 residues. CDR1 and CDR2 from the germline V gene are MNHEY and SVGEGT. CDR3 amino acids: CASVRTGLYEQYF.

The V and J genes are TRBV7-2 and TRBJ2-5. Per the germline V gene, CDR1 is SGHTA and CDR2 is FQGNSA. This CDR3 spans 15 amino acids. CDR3 loop: CASSPSPGTQETQYF.

The V call is TRBV5-1, the J call TRBJ2-7; TCRdb's D call, TRBD2, is unchecked because there is no DNA. The CDR3 spans 15 residues. Germline lookup yields CDR1 SGHRS and CDR2 YFSETQ. CDR3 residues: CASSPLDPTAGEQYF. Combining the CDR3 with reference TRBV5-1 and TRBJ2-7 gives the whole variable domain KAGVTQTPRYLIKTRGQQVTLSCSPISGHRSVSWYQQTPGQGLQFLFEYFSETQRNKGNFPGRFSGRQFSNSRSEMNVSTLELGDSALYLCASSPLDPTAGEQYFGPGTRLTVT.

The chain couples TRBV5-1 to TRBJ2-1; the TCRdb D gene call, TRBD2, has no DNA to confirm it. Germline V gives CDR1 SGHRS, CDR2 YFSETQ. This CDR3 region has 15 residues. CDR3 residues: CASSSSGGAYNEQFF.

The V call is TRBV4-1, the J call TRBJ1-1; as DNA is missing, the TRBD1 call by TCRdb cannot be tested. CDR1 MGHRA and CDR2 YSYEKL come from the germline V gene. The CDR3 is 13 amino acids. CDR3 in amino acids: CASSHGGNTEAFF.

CDR3 sequence: CATYGGAGSGGPFF. V is TRBV24-1 and J is TRBJ2-1; TCRdb gives TRBD2 as the D gene, but with no DNA this cannot be confirmed. The CDR3 loop spans 14 amino acids. Per the germline V gene, CDR1 is KGHDR and CDR2 is SFDVKD.

This sequence joins TRBV7-9 and TRBJ1-6. The CDR3 runs to 12 residues. The germline CDR1 and CDR2 sequences are SEHNR and FQNEAQ (reference sequence). The CDR3 region is CASSPENSPLHF.

The chain combines TRBV2 with TRBJ1-6. CDR1 and CDR2 from the germline V gene are SNHLY and FYNNEI. CDR3 length: 15 residues. The CDR3 protein is CASSEVDLHNSPLHF.

The rearrangement links TRBV28 to TRBJ2-6; the D call from TCRdb, TRBD2, cannot be confirmed without DNA. Germline CDR1 is MDHEN and CDR2 is SYDVKM. The CDR3 extends over 19 amino acids. The chain's CDR3 is CASSFLVIEGNSGANVLTF.

The genes are TRBV9 and TRBJ2-7; without DNA, the TCRdb call of TRBD1 cannot be checked. The germline gives CDR1 SGDLS, CDR2 YYNGEE. CDR3 size: 14 residues. The chain's CDR3 is CASSVADGTYEQYF.

This chain links TRBV30 with TRBJ2-7; TCRdb lists TRBD1, though no DNA is available to test this call. Per germline, CDR1 GTSNPN and CDR2 SVGIG (reference sequence). CDR3 length: 15 residues. CDR3 sequence: CAWSRDRGGSYEQYF.

The CDR3 here is CASSQDSGNTEAFF. The chain is built from TRBV4-3 and TRBJ1-1. Per the germline V gene, CDR1 is LGHNA and CDR2 is YSLEER. The CDR3 is 14 residues long.

The chain carries TRBV7-6 and TRBJ2-2; TCRdb's D call of TRBD1 is untestable without DNA. This CDR3 region has 15 residues. Germline loops: CDR1 SGHVS, CDR2 FNYEAQ. The chain's CDR3 is CASSSMGGSGGELFF.

The rearrangement joins TRBV5-6 to TRBJ2-7; the TRBD1 assignment by TCRdb is unverifiable without DNA. Germline CDR1 and CDR2: SGHDT and YYEEEE. The CDR3 is 16 amino acids. CDR3 loop: CASSSHGGPSSYEQYF.

This sequence joins TRBV4-3 and TRBJ2-2. Germline V gene sequence: CDR1 LGHNA, CDR2 YSLEER. This CDR3 spans 13 amino acids. CDR3 amino acids: CASSPVNTGELFF.

The CDR3 region is CASSYGTEAYEQYF. This rearrangement joins TRBV6-2 or TRBV6-3 to TRBJ2-7; lacking DNA, the TRBD1 call made by TCRdb goes unchecked. Per germline, CDR1 MNHEY and CDR2 SVGEGT. This CDR3 has 14 amino acids.

The genes are TRBV4-3 and TRBJ1-2. The CDR3 covers 13 residues. Germline values: CDR1 LGHNA, CDR2 YSLEER. CDR3: CASSQDSGYGYTF.

The chain recombines TRBV7-2 with TRBJ1-2. The CDR3 consists of 15 residues. CDR1 and CDR2 from the germline V gene are SGHTA and FQGNSA. The chain's CDR3 is CASSVAGSANYGYTF.

This chain joins TRBV29-1 and TRBJ2-7; TCRdb's assignment of TRBD2 cannot be checked, as there is no DNA. Germline V gene lookup returns CDR1 SQVTM and CDR2 ANQGSEA. This CDR3 has 14 amino acids. The CDR3: CSVTGTSGSYEQYF.

This chain uses TRBV2 with TRBJ2-7; the TCRdb D gene call, TRBD2, has no DNA to confirm it. CDR3 length equals 15 residues. Germline lookup yields CDR1 SNHLY and CDR2 FYNNEI. CDR3 in amino acids: CASRTSGESSYEQYF.

This rearrangement joins TRBV6-6 to TRBJ2-1; the D call from TCRdb, TRBD2, cannot be confirmed without DNA. This CDR3 spans 12 amino acids. Germline V CDR1 and CDR2: MNHNY, SVGAGI (reference sequence). This CDR3 is CASAGVRDEQFF.